This T cell receptor beta chain was documented in a study of graft-versus-host responses after intestinal transplantation. Sequencing used immunoSEQ multiplex PCR; TCRdb keeps in-frame clones, though not all of them. Of almost 20,000 clones detected, 86% appear once; the ten largest clones hold just under 9.5%. V was cut by 6 bases and J by 1 base, with 9 bases left in between. The CDR3 has 13 residues. In germline, CDR1 is MNHEY, CDR2 SVGAGI. The material was PBMCs, obtained approximately 220 days after intestinal transplant. The chain links TRBV6-5 to TRBJ1-1, with D possibly matching TRBD1 (6 bases). This clonotype originated in a human patient who received an intestinal transplant, so some T cells may come from the graft donor. The CDR3 sequence: CASRSGQNTEAFF. The CDR3 nucleotides read TGTGCCAGCAGATCGGGACAGAACACTGAAGCTTTCTTT.